These T cell receptor beta chains were read from a single sample in a study of T-cell memory formation after mild COVID-19. TCRdb re-called the 5' RACE reads with MiXCR, one entry per CDR3 protein. The sample lists roughly 300,000 distinct CDR3 sequences, about a sixth seen once, with less than 30% in the top ten. Material for sequencing was PBMCs or a T cell subset sorted from them (not recorded which). The receptor source for this set is a man aged 18 to 29 who had mild COVID-19 (a few samples of this study predate the infection). Cell type and time point are not known. CDR3s include the opening cysteine and the closing phenylalanine or tryptophan. The D gene is left open where the match is weak. Expanded clones get a size class; other rows say once, few or many, or leave the size out.

d_gene	v_gene	j_gene	abundance	CDR3aa	CDR3nt
.	TRBV4-3	TRBJ1-2	few	CASSQEWGAGSHGYTF	TGCGCCAGCAGCCAAGAATGGGGAGCAGGATCGCATGGCTACACCTTC
TRBD2	TRBV15	TRBJ2-1	.	CATSEYSSGGTYNEQFF	TGTGCCACCAGCGAATATTCTAGCGGGGGGACCTACAATGAGCAGTTCTTC
.	TRBV9	TRBJ2-1	many	CASSVELGTKQFF	TGTGCCAGCAGCGTAGAGTTAGGCACGAAGCAGTTCTTC
.	TRBV12-3/TRBV12-4	TRBJ2-7	.	CASSLGDGSYEQYF	TGTGCCAGCAGTTTGGGGGACGGATCCTACGAGCAGTACTTC
.	TRBV20-1	TRBJ1-1	few	CSAAFHTEAFF	TGCAGTGCTGCATTTCACACTGAAGCTTTCTTT
.	TRBV4-1	TRBJ2-6	few	CASSQVGIWSSGANVLTF	TGCGCCAGCAGCCAAGTCGGGATATGGAGCTCTGGGGCCAACGTCCTGACTTTC
TRBD2	TRBV9	TRBJ2-1	.	CASSVGGVAGNEQFF	TGTGCCAGCAGCGTAGGCGGGGTAGCGGGCAATGAGCAGTTCTTC
TRBD2	TRBV29-1	TRBJ2-3	few	CSAQRGWGTDTQYF	TGCAGCGCGCAGCGGGGCTGGGGCACAGATACGCAGTATTTT
.	TRBV27	TRBJ2-6	.	CASSAVRPRSGANVLTF	TGTGCCAGCAGTGCGGTGCGGCCGCGCTCTGGGGCCAACGTCCTGACTTTC
.	TRBV7-2	TRBJ1-6	.	CASSLGTRGYNSPLHF	TGTGCCAGCAGCTTAGGGACACGTGGCTATAATTCACCCCTCCACTTT
.	TRBV9	TRBJ2-3	.	CASNLPGVQSDTQYF	TGTGCCAGCAATCTTCCGGGGGTCCAATCAGATACGCAGTATTTT
.	TRBV4-3	TRBJ1-2	.	CASSQGQGRTPYGYTF	TGCGCCAGCAGCCAAGGTCAGGGGCGCACCCCCTATGGCTACACCTTC
TRBD1	TRBV20-1	TRBJ1-5	.	CSAQDRAGQPQHF	TGCAGTGCCCAGGACAGGGCGGGTCAGCCCCAGCATTTT
TRBD1	TRBV18	TRBJ2-7	.	CASSPTGTVPSYEQYF	TGTGCCAGCTCACCAACCGGGACAGTCCCCTCCTACGAGCAGTACTTC
.	TRBV28	TRBJ1-2	few	CASSSGGATGYTF	TGTGCCAGCAGTTCGGGCGGGGCTACTGGCTACACCTTC
.	TRBV2	TRBJ1-1	.	CATKGDFMNTEAFF	TGTGCCACCAAGGGGGACTTCATGAACACTGAAGCTTTCTTT
.	TRBV29-1	TRBJ1-1	.	CSGGDQRGAFF	TGCAGCGGTGGGGACCAGCGGGGAGCTTTCTTT
TRBD2	TRBV7-2	TRBJ2-5	few	CASSQRGGRMGETQYF	TGTGCCAGCAGCCAGCGGGGGGGCCGTATGGGAGAGACCCAGTACTTC
.	TRBV5-1	TRBJ1-4	few	CASSLQGLGEKLFF	TGCGCCAGCAGCTTGCAGGGTTTGGGAGAAAAACTGTTTTTT
.	TRBV20-1	TRBJ2-3	.	CSASSLTSGTDTQYF	TGCAGTGCTAGTAGTCTGACTAGTGGGACAGATACGCAGTATTTT
.	TRBV6-5	TRBJ2-7	few	CASSLRRQGINEQYF	TGTGCCAGCAGCCTCCGCAGGCAGGGAATCAACGAGCAGTACTTC
.	TRBV29-1	TRBJ1-6	.	CSAASGSRDSPLHF	TGCAGCGCCGCATCCGGGTCGAGGGATTCACCCCTCCACTTT
TRBD1	TRBV7-9	TRBJ1-1	few	CASRPRQGNTEAFF	TGTGCCAGCAGACCTCGACAGGGGAACACTGAAGCTTTCTTT
.	TRBV7-9	TRBJ1-1	.	CASSPGLSGDTEAFF	TGTGCCAGCAGCCCCGGGCTCTCAGGGGACACTGAAGCTTTCTTT
.	TRBV12-3/TRBV12-4	TRBJ1-2	few	CASSFSWDGYTF	TGTGCCAGCAGTTTTTCTTGGGATGGCTACACCTTC
.	TRBV12-5	TRBJ2-3	.	CASGLGDTQYF	TGTGCTAGTGGCCTCGGGGATACGCAGTATTTT
TRBD2	TRBV27	TRBJ2-1	few	CASSPRGASGAHEQFF	TGTGCCAGCAGTCCAAGAGGGGCTAGCGGGGCCCATGAGCAGTTCTTC
.	TRBV18	TRBJ1-5	few	CASSVEENTQPQHF	TGTGCCAGCTCCGTGGAAGAGAATACCCAGCCCCAGCATTTT
TRBD1	TRBV20-1	TRBJ1-1	.	CSAREWDRGRLNTEAFF	TGCAGTGCTAGAGAGTGGGACAGGGGGCGATTGAACACTGAAGCTTTCTTT
.	TRBV4-1	TRBJ2-3	few	CASSPGPASTDTQYF	TGCGCCAGCAGCCCCGGGCCCGCGAGCACAGATACGCAGTATTTT
TRBD1	TRBV5-8	TRBJ2-7	many	CASRQGDLNRLAYEQYF	TGTGCCAGCAGGCAGGGGGACCTAAATCGTTTAGCCTACGAGCAGTACTTC
.	TRBV7-3	TRBJ1-6	once	CASSFGGDGSPLHF	TGTGCCAGCAGCTTCGGGGGTGACGGTTCACCCCTCCACTTT
TRBD1	TRBV12-3/TRBV12-4	TRBJ2-5	many	CASSLRQGETQYF	TGTGCCAGCAGTTTAAGACAGGGGGAAACCCAGTACTTC
.	TRBV9	TRBJ1-5	.	CASSPGPSNQPQHF	TGTGCCAGCAGCCCGGGTCCTAGCAATCAGCCCCAGCATTTT
.	TRBV11-2	TRBJ2-2	many	CASRRQNTGELFF	TGTGCCAGCAGGAGACAGAACACCGGGGAGCTGTTTTTT
TRBD1	TRBV12-3/TRBV12-4	TRBJ2-7	.	CATGRQGRMEQYF	TGTGCCACGGGAAGACAGGGGAGAATGGAGCAGTACTTC
TRBD1	TRBV7-9	TRBJ2-4	many	CASSPTGDIQYF	TGTGCCAGCAGTCCCACAGGGGACATTCAGTACTTC
.	TRBV5-1	TRBJ2-3	.	CASNLGGGSGDTQYF	TGCGCCAGCAACTTAGGTGGGGGGTCTGGAGATACGCAGTATTTT
.	TRBV20-1	TRBJ1-2	.	CSASTQGGYTF	TGCAGTGCTAGTACCCAGGGCGGCTACACCTTC
TRBD1	TRBV10-3	TRBJ1-2	many	CAIRDREANYGYTF	TGTGCCATCAGGGACAGGGAGGCTAACTATGGCTACACCTTC
.	TRBV4-2	TRBJ2-4	few	CASSLSGRGENIQYF	TGTGCCAGCAGCCTATCGGGCAGGGGAGAAAACATTCAGTACTTC
.	TRBV7-9	TRBJ2-1	.	CASSPRGAGSGNEQFF	TGTGCCAGCAGCCCGAGAGGGGCGGGAAGTGGCAATGAGCAGTTCTTC
TRBD1	TRBV6-1	TRBJ1-5	.	CASSEEKGTGQYSNQPQHF	TGTGCCAGCAGTGAAGAAAAAGGGACAGGCCAATATAGCAATCAGCCCCAGCATTTT
.	TRBV7-2	TRBJ1-1	many	CASSPQGGNTEAFF	TGTGCCAGCAGCCCACAGGGCGGAAACACTGAAGCTTTCTTT
TRBD1	TRBV5-1	TRBJ2-2	.	CASSLDGQANTGELFF	TGCGCCAGCAGCTTGGATGGACAGGCGAACACCGGGGAGCTGTTTTTT
.	TRBV5-4	TRBJ1-1	few	CASSWGGEAFF	TGTGCCAGCAGTTGGGGGGGCGAAGCTTTCTTT
.	TRBV4-1	TRBJ2-4	few	CASSQVGENIQYF	TGCGCCAGCAGCCAAGTGGGGGAAAACATTCAGTACTTC
.	TRBV7-9	TRBJ2-5	.	CASSIRVAPETQYF	TGTGCCAGCAGCATCAGGGTCGCGCCGGAGACCCAGTACTTC
.	TRBV7-2	TRBJ2-1	.	CASSPGTSNAKQFF	TGTGCCAGCAGCCCCGGGACTTCTAATGCGAAGCAGTTCTTC
.	TRBV12-5	TRBJ2-5	few	CASGTDLQETQYF	TGTGCTAGTGGCACCGACCTACAAGAGACCCAGTACTTC
.	TRBV27	TRBJ1-2	few	CASSDLAGPANYGYTF	TGTGCCAGCAGCGACCTCGCGGGCCCCGCTAACTATGGCTACACCTTC
TRBD2	TRBV29-1	TRBJ2-1	few	CSVELAGDNEQFF	TGCAGCGTTGAATTAGCGGGGGACAATGAGCAGTTCTTC
.	TRBV19	TRBJ1-3	.	CASSTVSTGNTIYF	TGTGCCAGTAGCACGGTGTCGACTGGAAACACCATATATTTT
.	TRBV5-1	TRBJ1-1	.	CASRGASLMNTEAFF	TGCGCCAGCAGAGGAGCCAGCCTAATGAACACTGAAGCTTTCTTT
.	TRBV5-4	TRBJ1-6	few	CASSLGRRSPLHF	TGTGCCAGCAGCTTGGGACGTAGGTCACCCCTCCACTTT